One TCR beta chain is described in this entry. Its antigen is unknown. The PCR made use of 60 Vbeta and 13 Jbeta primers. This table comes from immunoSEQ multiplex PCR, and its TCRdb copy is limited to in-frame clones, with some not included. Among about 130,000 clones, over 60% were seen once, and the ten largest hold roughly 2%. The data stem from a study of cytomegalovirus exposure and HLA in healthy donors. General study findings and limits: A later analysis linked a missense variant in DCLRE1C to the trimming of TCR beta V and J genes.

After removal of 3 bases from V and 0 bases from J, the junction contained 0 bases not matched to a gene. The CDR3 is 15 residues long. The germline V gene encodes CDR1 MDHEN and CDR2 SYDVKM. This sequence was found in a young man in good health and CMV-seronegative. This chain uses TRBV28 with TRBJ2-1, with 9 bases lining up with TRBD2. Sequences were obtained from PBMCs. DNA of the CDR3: TGTGCCAGCAGTTTTAGCGGGAGCTCCTACAATGAGCAGTTCTTC. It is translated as CASSFSGSSYNEQFF.